This T cell receptor (beta chain) was captured in a study of technical replicates of blood from a few donors. Libraries were prepared by immunoSEQ multiplex PCR; TCRdb keeps only in-frame clonotypes and omits some of them. Altogether around 70,000 clones are present, 93% being singletons, with the ten largest covering 0.2% to 0.3%. Looked up from germline, CDR1 is MNHNS and CDR2 is SASEGT. With V trimmed by 5 bases and J by 6 bases, 5 bases remained unmatched. The CDR3 covers 15 residues. The rearrangement joins TRBV6-1 to TRBJ2-2; 11 bases align to TRBD2. This receptor was obtained from a human donor in good health. Sequenced sample: T cells isolated from PBMCs. CDR3 coding DNA: TGTGCCAGCAGTACATCGGGACTAGCGGCCGGGGAGCTGTTTTTT. Its translation is CASSTSGLAAGELFF.